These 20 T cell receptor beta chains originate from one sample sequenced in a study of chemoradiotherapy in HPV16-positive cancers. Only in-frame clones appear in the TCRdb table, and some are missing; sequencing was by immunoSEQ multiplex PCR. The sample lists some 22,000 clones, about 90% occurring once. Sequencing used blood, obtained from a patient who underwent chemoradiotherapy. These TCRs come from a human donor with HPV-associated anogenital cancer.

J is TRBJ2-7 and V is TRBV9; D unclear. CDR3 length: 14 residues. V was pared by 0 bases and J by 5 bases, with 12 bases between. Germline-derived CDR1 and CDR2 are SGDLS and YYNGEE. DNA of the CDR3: TGTGCCAGCAGCGTAGATCCTTTGAGCCACGAGCAGTACTTC. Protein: CASSVDPLSHEQYF.

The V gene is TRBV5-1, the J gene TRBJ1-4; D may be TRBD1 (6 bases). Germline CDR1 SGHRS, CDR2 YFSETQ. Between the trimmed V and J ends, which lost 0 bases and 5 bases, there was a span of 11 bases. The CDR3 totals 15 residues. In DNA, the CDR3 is TGCGCCAGCAGCTTGGCGGGTCAGGGGAATGAAAAACTGTTTTTT. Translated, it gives CASSLAGQGNEKLFF.

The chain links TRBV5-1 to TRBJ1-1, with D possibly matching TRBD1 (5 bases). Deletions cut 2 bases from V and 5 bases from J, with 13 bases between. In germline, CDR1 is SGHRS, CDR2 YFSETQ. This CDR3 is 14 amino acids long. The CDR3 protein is CASSFTGEKTEAFF. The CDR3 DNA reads TGCGCCAGCAGCTTTACGGGGGAAAAAACTGAAGCTTTCTTT.

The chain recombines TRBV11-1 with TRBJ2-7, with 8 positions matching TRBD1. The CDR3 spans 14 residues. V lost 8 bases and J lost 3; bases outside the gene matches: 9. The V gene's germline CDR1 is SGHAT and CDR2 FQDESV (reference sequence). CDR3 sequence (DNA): TGTGCCAGCTCGGACAGGGTGGGTTACTACGAGCAGTACTTC. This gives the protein CASSDRVGYYEQYF.

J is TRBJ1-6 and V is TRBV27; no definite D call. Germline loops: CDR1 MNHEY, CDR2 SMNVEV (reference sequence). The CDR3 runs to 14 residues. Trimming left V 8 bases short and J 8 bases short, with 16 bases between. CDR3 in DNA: TGTGCCAGCGGCAGGATAGCGGAATATTCACCCCTCCACTTT. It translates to CASGRIAEYSPLHF.

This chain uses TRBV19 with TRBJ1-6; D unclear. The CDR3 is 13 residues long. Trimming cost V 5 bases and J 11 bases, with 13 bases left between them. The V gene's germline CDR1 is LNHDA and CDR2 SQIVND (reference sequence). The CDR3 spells CASSAPSRPPLHF. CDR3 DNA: TGTGCCAGTAGTGCCCCTTCCAGACCACCCCTCCACTTT.

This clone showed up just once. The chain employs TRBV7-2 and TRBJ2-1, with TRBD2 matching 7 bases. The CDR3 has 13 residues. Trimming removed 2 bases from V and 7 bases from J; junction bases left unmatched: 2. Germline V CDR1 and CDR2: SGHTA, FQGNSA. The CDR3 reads CASSLILANEQFF. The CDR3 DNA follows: TGTGCCAGCAGCTTAATACTAGCGAATGAGCAGTTCTTC.

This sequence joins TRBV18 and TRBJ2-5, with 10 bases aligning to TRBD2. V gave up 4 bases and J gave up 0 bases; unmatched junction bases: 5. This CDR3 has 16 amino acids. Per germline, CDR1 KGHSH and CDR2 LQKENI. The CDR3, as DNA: TGTGCCAGCTCACACGGACTAGCGGTACACCAAGAGACCCAGTACTTC. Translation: CASSHGLAVHQETQYF.

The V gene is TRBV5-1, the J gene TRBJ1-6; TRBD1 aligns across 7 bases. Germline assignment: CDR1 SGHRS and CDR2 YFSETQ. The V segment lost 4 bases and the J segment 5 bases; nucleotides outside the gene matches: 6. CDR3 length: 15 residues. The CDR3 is CASSPDRSHNSPLHF. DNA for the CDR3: TGCGCCAGCAGCCCGGACAGGAGCCATAATTCACCCCTCCACTTT.

The CDR3 bases are TGCAGCGTTGATACAGGGGCCACCGGGGAGCTGTTTTTT. The encoded protein is CSVDTGATGELFF. The V call is TRBV29-1, the J call TRBJ2-2, with 7 bases lining up with TRBD1. This CDR3 contains 13 residues. The ends lost 3 bases at V and 4 bases at J; junction bases unmatched: 2. In germline, CDR1 is SQVTM, CDR2 ANQGSEA.

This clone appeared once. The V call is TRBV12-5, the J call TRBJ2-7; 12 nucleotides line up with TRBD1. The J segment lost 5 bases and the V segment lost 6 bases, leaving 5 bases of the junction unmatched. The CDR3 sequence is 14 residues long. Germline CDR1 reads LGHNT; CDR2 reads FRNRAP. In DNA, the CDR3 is TGTGCTAGTGGCACGGGACAGGGGGCTCACGAGCAGTACTTC. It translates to CASGTGQGAHEQYF.

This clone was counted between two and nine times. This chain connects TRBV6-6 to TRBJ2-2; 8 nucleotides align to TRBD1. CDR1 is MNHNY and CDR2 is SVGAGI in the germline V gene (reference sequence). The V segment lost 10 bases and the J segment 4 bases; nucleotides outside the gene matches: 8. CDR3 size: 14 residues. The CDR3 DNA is TGTGCCACGATCAGGGGGCAAAGCACCGGGGAGCTGTTTTTT. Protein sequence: CATIRGQSTGELFF.

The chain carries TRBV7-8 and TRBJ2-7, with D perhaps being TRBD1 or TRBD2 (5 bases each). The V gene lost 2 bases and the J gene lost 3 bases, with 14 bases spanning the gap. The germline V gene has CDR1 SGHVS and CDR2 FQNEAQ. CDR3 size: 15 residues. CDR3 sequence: CASSLRMGTHYEQYF. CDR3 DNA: TGTGCCAGCAGCTTACGGATGGGGACCCACTACGAGCAGTACTTC. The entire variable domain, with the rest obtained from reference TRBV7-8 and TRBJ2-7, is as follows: GAGVSQSPRYKVAKRGQDVALRCDPISGHVSLFWYQQALGQGPEFLTYFQNEAQLDKSGLPSDRFFAERPEGSVSTLKIQRTQQEDSAVYLCASSLRMGTHYEQYFGPGTRLTVT.

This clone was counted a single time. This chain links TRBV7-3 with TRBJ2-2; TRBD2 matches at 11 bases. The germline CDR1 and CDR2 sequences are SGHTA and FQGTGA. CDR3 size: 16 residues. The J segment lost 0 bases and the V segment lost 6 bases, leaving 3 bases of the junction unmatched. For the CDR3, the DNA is TGTGCCAGCAGGGTAGCGGGAGGGACGAACACCGGGGAGCTGTTTTTT. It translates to CASRVAGGTNTGELFF.

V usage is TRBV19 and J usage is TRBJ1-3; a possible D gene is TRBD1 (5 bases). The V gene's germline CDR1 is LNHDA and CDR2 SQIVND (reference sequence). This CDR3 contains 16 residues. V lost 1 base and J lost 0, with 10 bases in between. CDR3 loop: CASSIGTQVSGNTIYF. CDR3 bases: TGTGCCAGTAGTATAGGGACACAAGTCTCTGGAAACACCATATATTTT. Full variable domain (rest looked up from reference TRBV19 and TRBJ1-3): DGGITQSPKYLFRKEGQNVTLSCEQNLNHDAMYWYRQDPGQGLRLIYYSQIVNDFQKGDIAEGYSVSREKKESFPLTVTSAQKNPTAFYLCASSIGTQVSGNTIYFGEGSWLTVV.

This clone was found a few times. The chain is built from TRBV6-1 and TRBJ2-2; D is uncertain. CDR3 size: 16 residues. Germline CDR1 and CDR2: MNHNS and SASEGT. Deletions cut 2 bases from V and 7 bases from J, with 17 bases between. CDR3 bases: TGTGCCAGCAGTGAATCGACGGCGATAGTGGGCGGGGAGCTGTTTTTT. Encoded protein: CASSESTAIVGGELFF.

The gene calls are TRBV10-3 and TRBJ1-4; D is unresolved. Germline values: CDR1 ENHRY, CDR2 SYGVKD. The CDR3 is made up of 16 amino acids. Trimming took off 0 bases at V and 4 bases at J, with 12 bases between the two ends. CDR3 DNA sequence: TGTGCCATCAGTGAGTCTTCCGTACGGATTAATGAAAAACTGTTTTTT. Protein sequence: CAISESSVRINEKLFF.

The CDR3 loop reads CASSERGTPTNYGYTF. CDR3 sequence (DNA): TGTGCCAGCAGCGAGAGGGGGACACCCACTAACTATGGCTACACCTTC. The chain uses TRBV9 and TRBJ1-2; tentative D call: TRBD1 (6 bases). The CDR3 contains 16 residues. Germline assignment: CDR1 SGDLS and CDR2 YYNGEE. V gave up 3 bases and J gave up 0 bases, with 15 bases separating them.

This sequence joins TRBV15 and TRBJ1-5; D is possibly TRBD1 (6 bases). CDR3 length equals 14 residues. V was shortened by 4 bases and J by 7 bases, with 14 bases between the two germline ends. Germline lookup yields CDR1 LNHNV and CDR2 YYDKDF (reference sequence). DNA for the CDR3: TGTGCCACCAGCAAGTGGGGGGCTGGGCAGCCCCAGCATTTT. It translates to CATSKWGAGQPQHF.

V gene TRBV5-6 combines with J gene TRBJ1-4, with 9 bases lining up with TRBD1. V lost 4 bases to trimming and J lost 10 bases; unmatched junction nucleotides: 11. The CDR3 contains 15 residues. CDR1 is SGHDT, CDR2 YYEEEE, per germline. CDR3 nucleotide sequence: TGTGCCAGCAGCCCCACCGGGACAGGGTTAGCAAAACTGTTTTTT. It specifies CASSPTGTGLAKLFF.